This paragraph covers one T cell receptor beta chain sequence. The source of the sample is a study of blood T cell repertoires in COVID-19. Whole-study context: Some COVID-19 samples were acute and others convalescent; all came from the United States, Italy and Spain. T cells, B-cell-depleted T cells, or PBMCs supplied cDNA or gDNA.

Method: immunoSEQ multiplex PCR; TCRdb's copy keeps in-frame clones and lacks some. This table has over 120,000 clones, roughly 90% appearing once. Trimming at V came to 4 bases and at J to 6 bases, leaving 10 bases not matched to a gene. Germline V lookup: CDR1 SGHAT, CDR2 FQNNGV. CDR3 size: 15 residues. This chain links TRBV11-2 with TRBJ2-7; TRBD1 aligns across 9 bases. The sample was peripheral blood. This receptor was taken from a man aged 55 to 69 with active or convalescent COVID-19. Here the CDR3 DNA reads TGTGCCAGCAGCTCGCCACAGGGGGCGGTGGGCGAGCAGTACTTC. Translation: CASSSPQGAVGEQYF.